The T cell receptor (beta chain) under discussion was sequenced for a study of graft-versus-host responses after intestinal transplantation. Using immunoSEQ multiplex PCR, the repertoire was profiled, and TCRdb retains in-frame clones only, with some absent. There are approximately 80,000 clones in the sample; 70% to 90% occur only once, and less than 0.4% lies in the top ten. Findings and caveats of the study: Where graft-donor T cell macrochimerism was present, patients had high graft-versus-host to host-versus-graft clonal ratios in allografts.

The J segment lost 4 bases and the V segment lost 6 bases, leaving 11 bases of the junction unmatched. This CDR3 spans 14 amino acids. Germline CDR1 is SQVTM and CDR2 is ANQGSEA. In the case of this clone: No antigen is known for it.

This clonotype was obtained from a human donor who received an intestinal transplant. Sequenced here: unstimulated CD4+ T cells sorted from spleen or lymph node cells, sampled before intestinal transplant. J is TRBJ1-1 and V is TRBV29-1, with 7 bases lining up with TRBD1. This CDR3 reads CSVLRGQVGTEAFF. CDR3 in DNA: TGCAGCGTCCTAAGGGGGCAGGTAGGCACTGAAGCTTTCTTT.